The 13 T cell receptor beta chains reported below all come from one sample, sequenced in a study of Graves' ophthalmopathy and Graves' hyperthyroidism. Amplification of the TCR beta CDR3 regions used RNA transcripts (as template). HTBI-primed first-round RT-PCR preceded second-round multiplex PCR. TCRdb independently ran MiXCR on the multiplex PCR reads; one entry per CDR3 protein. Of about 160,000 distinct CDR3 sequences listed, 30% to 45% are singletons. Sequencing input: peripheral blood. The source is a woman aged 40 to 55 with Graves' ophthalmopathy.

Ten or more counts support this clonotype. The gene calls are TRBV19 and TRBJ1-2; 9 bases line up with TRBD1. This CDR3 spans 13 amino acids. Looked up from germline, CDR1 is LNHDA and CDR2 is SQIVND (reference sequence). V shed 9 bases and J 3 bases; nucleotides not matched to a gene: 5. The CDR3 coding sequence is TGTGCCAGCGGGACAGGGTGGTACTATGGCTACACCTTC. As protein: CASGTGWYYGYTF.

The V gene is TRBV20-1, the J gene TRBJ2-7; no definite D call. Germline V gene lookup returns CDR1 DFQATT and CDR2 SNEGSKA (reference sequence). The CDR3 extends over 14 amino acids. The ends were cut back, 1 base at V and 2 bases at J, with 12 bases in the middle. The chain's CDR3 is CSARGKVGPYEQYF. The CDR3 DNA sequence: TGCAGTGCTAGAGGGAAGGTGGGCCCCTACGAGCAGTACTTC.

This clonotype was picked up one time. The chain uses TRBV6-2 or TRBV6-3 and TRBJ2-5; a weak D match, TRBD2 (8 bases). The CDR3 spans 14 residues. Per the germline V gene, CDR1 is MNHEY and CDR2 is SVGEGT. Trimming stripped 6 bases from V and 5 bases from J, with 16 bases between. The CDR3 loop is CASSGRGREETQYF. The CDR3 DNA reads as TGTGCCAGCAGCGGGAGGGGGCGCGAGGAGACCCAGTACTTC.

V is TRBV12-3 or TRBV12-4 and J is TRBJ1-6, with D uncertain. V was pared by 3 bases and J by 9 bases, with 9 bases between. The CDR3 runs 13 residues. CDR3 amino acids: CASSLGSSSPLHF. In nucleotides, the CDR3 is TGTGCCAGCAGTTTGGGGTCGTCTTCACCCCTCCACTTT.

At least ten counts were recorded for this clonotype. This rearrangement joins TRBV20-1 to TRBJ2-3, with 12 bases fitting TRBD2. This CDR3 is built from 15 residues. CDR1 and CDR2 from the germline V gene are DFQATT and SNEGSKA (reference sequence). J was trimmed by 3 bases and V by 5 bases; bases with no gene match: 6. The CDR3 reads CSADRLAGETDTQYF. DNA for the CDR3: TGCAGTGCTGACCGACTAGCGGGGGAGACAGATACGCAGTATTTT.

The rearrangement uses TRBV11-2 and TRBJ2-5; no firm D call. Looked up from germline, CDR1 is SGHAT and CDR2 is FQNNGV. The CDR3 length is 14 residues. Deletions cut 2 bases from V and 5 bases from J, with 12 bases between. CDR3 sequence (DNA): TGTGCCAGCAGCTTATACTACCCCGGGGAGACCCAGTACTTC. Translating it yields CASSLYYPGETQYF.

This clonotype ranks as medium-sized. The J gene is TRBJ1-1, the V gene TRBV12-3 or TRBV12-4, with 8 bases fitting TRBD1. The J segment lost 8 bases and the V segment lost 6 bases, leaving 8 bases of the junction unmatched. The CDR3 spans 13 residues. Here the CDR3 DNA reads TGTGCCAGCAGCCCGACAGGGGCCCCCGAAGCTTTCTTT. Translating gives CASSPTGAPEAFF.

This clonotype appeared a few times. The CDR3 sequence: CASRGLAVYEQYF. The CDR3 DNA is TGTGCCAGCCGCGGACTAGCGGTTTACGAGCAGTACTTC. The chain uses TRBV6-2 or TRBV6-3 and TRBJ2-7, with 10 bases lining up with TRBD2. The CDR3 spans 13 residues. V was clipped by 8 bases and J by 4 bases; unmatched bases: 5. Germline V gives CDR1 MNHEY, CDR2 SVGEGT.

CDR3 coding DNA: TGTGCCATCAGTGAGACCCGACGAGGCGGGAGGTCGGGCACCGGGGAGCTGTTTTTT. It specifies CAISETRRGGRSGTGELFF. The chain carries TRBV10-3 and TRBJ2-2; 8 bases are shared with TRBD2. The germline V gene encodes CDR1 ENHRY and CDR2 SYGVKD. Trimming removed 2 bases from V and 4 bases from J; junction bases left unmatched: 15. The CDR3 covers 19 residues.

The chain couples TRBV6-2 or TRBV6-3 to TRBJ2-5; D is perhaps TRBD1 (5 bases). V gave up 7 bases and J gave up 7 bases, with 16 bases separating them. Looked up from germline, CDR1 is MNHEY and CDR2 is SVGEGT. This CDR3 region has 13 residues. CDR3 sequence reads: CASTDSPLGTQYF. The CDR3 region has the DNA TGTGCCAGCACCGACAGCCCTTTGGGGACCCAGTACTTC.

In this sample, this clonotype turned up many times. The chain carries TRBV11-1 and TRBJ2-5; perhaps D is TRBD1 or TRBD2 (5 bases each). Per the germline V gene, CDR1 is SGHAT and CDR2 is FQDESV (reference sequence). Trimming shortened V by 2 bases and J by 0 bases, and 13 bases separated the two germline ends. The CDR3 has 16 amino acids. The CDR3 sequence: CASSLQGDLYQETQYF. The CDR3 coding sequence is TGTGCCAGCAGCTTACAAGGGGACCTGTACCAAGAGACCCAGTACTTC.

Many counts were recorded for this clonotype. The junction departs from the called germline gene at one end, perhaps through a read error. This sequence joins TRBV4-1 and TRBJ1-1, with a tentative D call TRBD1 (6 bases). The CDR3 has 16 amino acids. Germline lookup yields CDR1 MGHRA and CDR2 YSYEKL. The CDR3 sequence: CASSQTFGQPNTGAFF. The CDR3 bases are TGCGCCAGCAGCCAAACGTTCGGACAGCCGAACACTGGAGCTTTCTTT.

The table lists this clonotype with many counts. CDR3: CASGRDRAAEAFF. For the CDR3, the DNA is TGTGCCAGCGGCCGGGACAGGGCCGCTGAAGCTTTCTTT. The gene calls are TRBV7-3 and TRBJ1-1; 9 bases map to TRBD1. V lost 8 bases, J lost 6 bases, and 7 bases stayed unmatched. CDR3 size: 13 residues. Germline CDR1 reads SGHTA; CDR2 reads FQGTGA. Variable domain in full (rest from reference TRBV7-3 and TRBJ1-1): GAGVSQTPSNKVTEKGKYVELRCDPISGHTALYWYRQSLGQGPEFLIYFQGTGAADDSGLPNDRFFAVRPEGSVSTLKIQRTERGDSAVYLCASGRDRAAEAFFGQGTRLTVV.